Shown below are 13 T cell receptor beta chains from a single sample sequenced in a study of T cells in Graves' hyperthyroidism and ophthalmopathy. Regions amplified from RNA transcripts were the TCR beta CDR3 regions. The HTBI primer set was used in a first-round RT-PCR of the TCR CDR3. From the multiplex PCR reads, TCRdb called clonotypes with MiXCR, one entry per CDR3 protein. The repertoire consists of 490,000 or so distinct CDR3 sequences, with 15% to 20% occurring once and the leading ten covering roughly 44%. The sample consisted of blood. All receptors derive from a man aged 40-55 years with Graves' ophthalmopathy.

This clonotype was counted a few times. CDR3 nucleotide sequence: TGCAGTGCCCACCCCGCCGGGAGCTCCTACAATGAGCAGTTCTTC. As protein: CSAHPAGSSYNEQFF. The chain employs TRBV20-1 and TRBJ2-1, with a possible D match to TRBD2 (6 bases). CDR1 and CDR2 from the germline V gene are DFQATT and SNEGSKA (reference sequence). V was shortened by 6 bases and J by 0 bases, with 15 bases between the two germline ends. CDR3 length equals 15 residues.

This chain's CDR3 is CASSFMGNYNEQYF. The CDR3 DNA reads TGTGCCAGCAGCTTTATGGGAAACTACAATGAGCAGTACTTC. V usage is TRBV7-2 and J usage is TRBJ2-1; no clear D gene. The J call is doubtful: the DNA matches TRBJ2-7 better. CDR3 size: 14 residues. The V gene's germline CDR1 is SGHTA and CDR2 FQGNSA.

CDR3 amino acids: CASSQLDSGNTIYF. DNA for the CDR3: TGTGCCAGCTCGCAGTTAGACTCTGGAAACACCATATATTTT. The chain joins TRBV18 to TRBJ1-3; unclear D gene. The CDR3 is 14 amino acids. Germline lookup yields CDR1 KGHSH and CDR2 LQKENI. Trimming took off 6 bases at V and 0 bases at J, with 9 bases between the two ends.

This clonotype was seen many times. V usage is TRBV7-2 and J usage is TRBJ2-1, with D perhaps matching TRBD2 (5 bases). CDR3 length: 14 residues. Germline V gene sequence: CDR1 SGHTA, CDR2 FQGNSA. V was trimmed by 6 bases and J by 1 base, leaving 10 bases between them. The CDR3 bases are TGTGCCAGCAGGGGAGTTGGTTCCTACAATGAGCAGTTCTTC. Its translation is CASRGVGSYNEQFF.

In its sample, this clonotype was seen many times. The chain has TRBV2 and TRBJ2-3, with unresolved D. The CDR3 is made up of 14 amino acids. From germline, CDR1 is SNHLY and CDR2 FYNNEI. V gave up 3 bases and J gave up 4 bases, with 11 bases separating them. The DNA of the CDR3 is TGTGCCAGCAGTGACATAACAGTCTCAGATACGCAGTATTTT. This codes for CASSDITVSDTQYF. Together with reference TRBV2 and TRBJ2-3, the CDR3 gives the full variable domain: EPEVTQTPSHQVTQMGQEVILRCVPISNHLYFYWYRQILGQKVEFLVSFYNNEISEKSEIFDDQFSVERPDGSNFTLKIRSTKLEDSAMYFCASSDITVSDTQYFGPGTRLTVL.

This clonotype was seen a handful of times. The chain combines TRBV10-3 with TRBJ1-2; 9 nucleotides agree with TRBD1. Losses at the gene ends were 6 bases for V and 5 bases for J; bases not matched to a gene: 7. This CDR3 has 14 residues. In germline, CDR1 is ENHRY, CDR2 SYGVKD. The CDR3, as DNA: TGTGCCATCAGCGCCGGGACAGGGTCTTATGGCTACACCTTC. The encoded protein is CAISAGTGSYGYTF.

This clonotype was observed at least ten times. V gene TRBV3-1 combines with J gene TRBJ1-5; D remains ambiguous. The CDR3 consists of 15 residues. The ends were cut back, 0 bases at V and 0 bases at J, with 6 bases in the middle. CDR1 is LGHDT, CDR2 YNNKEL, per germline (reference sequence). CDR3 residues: CASSQDFGSNQPQHF. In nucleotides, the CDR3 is TGTGCCAGCAGCCAAGATTTCGGTAGCAATCAGCCCCAGCATTTT.

The CDR3 DNA reads as TGCAGTGCTAGAGTTCCTGGGGGGGGTGGTAATCAGCCCCAGCATTTT. This encodes CSARVPGGGGNQPQHF. The V gene is TRBV20-1, the J gene TRBJ1-5; a weak D match, TRBD1 (5 bases). Germline-derived CDR1 and CDR2 are DFQATT and SNEGSKA (reference sequence). This CDR3 is built from 16 residues. Trimming shortened V by 1 base and J by 4 bases, and 17 bases separated the two germline ends.

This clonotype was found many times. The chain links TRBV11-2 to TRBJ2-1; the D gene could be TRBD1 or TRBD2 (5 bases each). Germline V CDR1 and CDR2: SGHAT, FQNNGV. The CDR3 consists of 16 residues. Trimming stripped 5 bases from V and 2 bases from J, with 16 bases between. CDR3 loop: CASSLHGAGTYNEQFF. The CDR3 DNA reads TGTGCCAGCAGCCTACACGGGGCCGGGACCTACAATGAGCAGTTCTTC.

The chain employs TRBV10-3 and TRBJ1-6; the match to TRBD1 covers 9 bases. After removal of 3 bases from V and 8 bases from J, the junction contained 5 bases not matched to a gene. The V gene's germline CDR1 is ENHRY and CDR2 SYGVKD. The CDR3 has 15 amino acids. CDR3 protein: CAISDPGQGYSPLHF. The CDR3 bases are TGTGCCATCAGTGACCCGGGACAGGGTTATTCACCCCTCCACTTT.

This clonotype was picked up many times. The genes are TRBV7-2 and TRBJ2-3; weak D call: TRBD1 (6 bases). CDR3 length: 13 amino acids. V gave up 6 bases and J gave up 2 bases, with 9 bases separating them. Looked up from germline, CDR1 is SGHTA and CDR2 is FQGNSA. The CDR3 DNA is TGTGCCAGCAGTTGGGACATCACAGATACGCAGTATTTT. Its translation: CASSWDITDTQYF.

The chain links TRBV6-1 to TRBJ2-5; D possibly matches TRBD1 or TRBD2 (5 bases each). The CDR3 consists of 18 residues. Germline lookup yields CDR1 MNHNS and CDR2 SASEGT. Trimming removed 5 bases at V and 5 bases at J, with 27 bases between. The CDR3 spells CASSFTLLEQEVDETQYF. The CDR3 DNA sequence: TGTGCCAGCAGTTTTACTTTGCTAGAACAGGAGGTAGACGAGACCCAGTACTTC.

CDR3 loop: CASSSVTGKGYGYTF. Written as DNA, the CDR3 is TGTGCCAGCAGTTCAGTAACAGGGAAAGGATATGGCTACACCTTC. V gene TRBV27 combines with J gene TRBJ1-2, with D possibly being TRBD1 (6 bases). Per germline, CDR1 MNHEY and CDR2 SMNVEV (reference sequence). V was clipped by 4 bases and J by 5 bases, with 17 bases between them. CDR3 length: 15 amino acids.